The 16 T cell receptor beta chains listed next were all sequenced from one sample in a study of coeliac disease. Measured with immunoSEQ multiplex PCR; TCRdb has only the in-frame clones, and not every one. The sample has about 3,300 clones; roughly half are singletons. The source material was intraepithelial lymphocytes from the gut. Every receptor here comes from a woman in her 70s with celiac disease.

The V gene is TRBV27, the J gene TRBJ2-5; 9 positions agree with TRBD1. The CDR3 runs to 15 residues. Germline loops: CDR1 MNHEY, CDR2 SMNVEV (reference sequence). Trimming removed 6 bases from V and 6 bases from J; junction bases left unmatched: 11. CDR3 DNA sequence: TGTGCCAGCAGGGCCACCGGGACAGGGCAAAAGACCCAGTACTTC. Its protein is CASRATGTGQKTQYF.

The CDR3 DNA sequence: TGTGCCAGCTCAGCCGACAGGGTGCCTAACTATGGCTACACCTTC. Translation gives CASSADRVPNYGYTF. This chain uses TRBV18 with TRBJ1-2; 7 bases agree with TRBD1. CDR3 length equals 15 residues. V lost 5 bases and J lost 0; bases outside the gene matches: 6. Per germline, CDR1 KGHSH and CDR2 LQKENI.

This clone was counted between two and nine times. The CDR3 is CASSPLAGGHNEQFF. CDR3 DNA sequence: TGTGCCAGCAGCCCACTAGCGGGGGGGCATAATGAGCAGTTCTTC. The chain recombines TRBV6-5 with TRBJ2-1; 13 nucleotides agree with TRBD2. In germline, CDR1 is MNHEY, CDR2 SVGAGI. The CDR3 consists of 15 residues. V lost 6 bases to trimming and J lost 7 bases; unmatched junction nucleotides: 6.

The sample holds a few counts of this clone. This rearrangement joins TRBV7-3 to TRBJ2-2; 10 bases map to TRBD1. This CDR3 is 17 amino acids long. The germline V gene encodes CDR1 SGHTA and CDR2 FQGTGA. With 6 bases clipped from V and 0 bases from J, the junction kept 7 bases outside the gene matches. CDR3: CASRGGTGVSNTGELFF. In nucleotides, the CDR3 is TGTGCCAGCAGAGGAGGGACAGGGGTTTCGAACACCGGGGAGCTGTTTTTT.

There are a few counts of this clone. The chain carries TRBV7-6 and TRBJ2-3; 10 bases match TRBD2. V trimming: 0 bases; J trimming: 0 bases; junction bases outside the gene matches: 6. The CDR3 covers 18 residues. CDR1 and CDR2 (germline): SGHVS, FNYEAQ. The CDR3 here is CASSLALAGITSTDTQYF. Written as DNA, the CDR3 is TGTGCCAGCAGCTTAGCACTAGCGGGGATCACTAGCACAGATACGCAGTATTTT.

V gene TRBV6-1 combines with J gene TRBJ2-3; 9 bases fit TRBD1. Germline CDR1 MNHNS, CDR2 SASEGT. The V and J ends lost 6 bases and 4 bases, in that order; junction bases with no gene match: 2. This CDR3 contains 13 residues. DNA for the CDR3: TGTGCCAGCAGGGGACAGGGCCCAGATACGCAGTATTTT. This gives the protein CASRGQGPDTQYF.

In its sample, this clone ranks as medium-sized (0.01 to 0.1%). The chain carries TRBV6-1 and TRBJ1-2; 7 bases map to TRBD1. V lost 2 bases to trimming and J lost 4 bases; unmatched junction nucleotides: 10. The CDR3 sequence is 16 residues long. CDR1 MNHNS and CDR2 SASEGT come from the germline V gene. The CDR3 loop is CASSELEGAPVYGYTF. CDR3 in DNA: TGTGCCAGCAGTGAATTAGAGGGGGCGCCGGTCTATGGCTACACCTTC.

The CDR3 bases are TGTGCCAGCAGTTTGGCTCAGGGATCATACAATGAGCAGTTCTTC. This encodes CASSLAQGSYNEQFF. The V call is TRBV28, the J call TRBJ2-1, with a tentative D call TRBD1 (5 bases). CDR1 and CDR2 from the germline V gene are MDHEN and SYDVKM. There are 15 residues in the CDR3. Between the trimmed V and J ends, which lost 3 bases and 4 bases, there was a span of 13 bases.

CDR3 amino acids: CASEDRASNEQFF. The CDR3 bases are TGTGCCAGCGAGGACAGGGCATCCAATGAGCAGTTCTTC. This chain connects TRBV2 to TRBJ2-1, with 8 bases identical to TRBD1. Germline loops: CDR1 SNHLY, CDR2 FYNNEI. The CDR3 sequence is 13 residues long. The J segment lost 6 bases and the V segment lost 8 bases, leaving 6 bases of the junction unmatched.

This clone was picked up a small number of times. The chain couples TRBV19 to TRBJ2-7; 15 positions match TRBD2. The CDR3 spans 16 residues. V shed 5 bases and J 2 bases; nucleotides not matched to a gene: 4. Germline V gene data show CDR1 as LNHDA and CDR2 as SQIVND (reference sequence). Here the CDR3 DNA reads TGTGCCAGTAGTCGGACTAGCGGGGGGGTACCCTACGAGCAGTACTTC. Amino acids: CASSRTSGGVPYEQYF.

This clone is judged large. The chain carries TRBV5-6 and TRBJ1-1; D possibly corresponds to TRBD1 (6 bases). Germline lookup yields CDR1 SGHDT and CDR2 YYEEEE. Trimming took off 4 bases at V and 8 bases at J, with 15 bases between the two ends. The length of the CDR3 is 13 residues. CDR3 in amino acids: CASSPSTGTEAFF. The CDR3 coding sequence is TGTGCCAGCAGCCCCTCGACCGGGACAGAAGCTTTCTTT.

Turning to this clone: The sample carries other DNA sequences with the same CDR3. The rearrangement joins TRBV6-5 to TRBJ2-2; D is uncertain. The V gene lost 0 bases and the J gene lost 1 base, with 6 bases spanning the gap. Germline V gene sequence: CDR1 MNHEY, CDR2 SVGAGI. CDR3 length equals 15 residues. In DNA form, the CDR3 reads TGTGCCAGCAGTTACTCGACGGGGAACACCGGGGAGCTGTTTTTT. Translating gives CASSYSTGNTGELFF.

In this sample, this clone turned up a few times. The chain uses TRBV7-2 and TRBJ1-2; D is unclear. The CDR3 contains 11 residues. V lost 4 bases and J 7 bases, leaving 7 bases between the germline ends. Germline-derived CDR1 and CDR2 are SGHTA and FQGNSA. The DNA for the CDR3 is TGTGCCAGCAGCTACGGGGTTGGCTACACCTTC. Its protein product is CASSYGVGYTF.

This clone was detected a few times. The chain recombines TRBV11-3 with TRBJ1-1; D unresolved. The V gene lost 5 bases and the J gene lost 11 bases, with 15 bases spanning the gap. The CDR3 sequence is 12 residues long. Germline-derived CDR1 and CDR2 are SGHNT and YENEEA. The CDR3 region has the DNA TGTGCCAGCAGCCTAGCCCCGTTTCGGGCTTTCTTT. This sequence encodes CASSLAPFRAFF.

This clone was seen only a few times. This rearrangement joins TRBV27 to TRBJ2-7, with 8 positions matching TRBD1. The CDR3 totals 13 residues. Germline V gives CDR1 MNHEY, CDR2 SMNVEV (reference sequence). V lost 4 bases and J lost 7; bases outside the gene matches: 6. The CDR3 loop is CASSWTGSGEQYF. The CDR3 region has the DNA TGTGCCAGCAGTTGGACAGGGTCGGGGGAGCAGTACTTC.

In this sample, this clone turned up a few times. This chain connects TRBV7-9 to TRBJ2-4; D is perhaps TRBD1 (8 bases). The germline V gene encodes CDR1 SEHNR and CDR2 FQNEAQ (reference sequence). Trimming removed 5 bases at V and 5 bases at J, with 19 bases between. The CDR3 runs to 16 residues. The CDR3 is CASSHGKQGGENIQYF. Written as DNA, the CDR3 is TGTGCCAGCAGCCACGGAAAACAGGGGGGGGAAAACATTCAGTACTTC.